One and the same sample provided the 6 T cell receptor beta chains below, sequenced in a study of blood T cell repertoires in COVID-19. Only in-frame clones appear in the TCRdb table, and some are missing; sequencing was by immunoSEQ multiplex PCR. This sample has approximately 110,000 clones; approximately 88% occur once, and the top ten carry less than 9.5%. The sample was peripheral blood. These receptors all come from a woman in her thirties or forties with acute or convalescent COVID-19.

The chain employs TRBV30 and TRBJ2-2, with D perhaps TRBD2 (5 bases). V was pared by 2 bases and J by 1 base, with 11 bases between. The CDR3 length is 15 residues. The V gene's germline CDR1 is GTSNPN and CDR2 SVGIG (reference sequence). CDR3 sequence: CAWSYRGVNTGELFF. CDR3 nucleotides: TGTGCCTGGAGTTATCGGGGAGTGAACACCGGGGAGCTGTTTTTT.

Written as DNA, the CDR3 is TGTGCCAGCAGCCAGGGGCCCGGGATCGCTAGCGGCTACGAGCAGTACTTC. It translates to CASSQGPGIASGYEQYF. The V gene is TRBV7-9, the J gene TRBJ2-7; TRBD2 might be the D (7 bases). Trimming removed 5 bases from V and 3 bases from J, with 23 bases in between. This CDR3 has 17 amino acids. Germline lookup yields CDR1 SEHNR and CDR2 FQNEAQ (reference sequence).

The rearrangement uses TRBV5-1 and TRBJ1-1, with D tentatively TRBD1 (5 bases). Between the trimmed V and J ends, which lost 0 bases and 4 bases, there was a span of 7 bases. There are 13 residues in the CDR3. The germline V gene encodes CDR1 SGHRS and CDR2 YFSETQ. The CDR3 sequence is CASSLGQSTEAFF. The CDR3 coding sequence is TGCGCCAGCAGCTTGGGACAGAGCACTGAAGCTTTCTTT.

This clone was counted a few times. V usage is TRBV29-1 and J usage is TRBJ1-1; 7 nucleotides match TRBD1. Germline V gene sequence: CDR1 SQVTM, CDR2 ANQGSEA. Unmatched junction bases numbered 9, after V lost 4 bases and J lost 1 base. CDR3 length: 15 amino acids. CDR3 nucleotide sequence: TGCAGCGTTGGACAGGGAGGCCGTGAGAACACTGAAGCTTTCTTT. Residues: CSVGQGGRENTEAFF.

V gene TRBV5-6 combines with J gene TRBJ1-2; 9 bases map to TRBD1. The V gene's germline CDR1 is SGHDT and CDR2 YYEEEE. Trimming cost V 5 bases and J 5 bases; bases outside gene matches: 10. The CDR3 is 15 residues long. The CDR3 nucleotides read TGTGCCAGCAGGGTAGCGGGACAGGGCCAATATGGCTACACCTTC. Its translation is CASRVAGQGQYGYTF.

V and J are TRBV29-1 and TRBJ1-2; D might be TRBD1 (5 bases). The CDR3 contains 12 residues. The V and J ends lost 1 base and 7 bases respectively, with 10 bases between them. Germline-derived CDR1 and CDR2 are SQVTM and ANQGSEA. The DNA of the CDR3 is TGCAGCGTTGAAGGGAGGGGCCGTGGCTACACCTTC. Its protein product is CSVEGRGRGYTF.